These 5 T cell receptor beta chains share one sample of origin, sequenced in a study of human T cells and chemical hapten exposure. Documented time point: patch test 1, 2 weeks after DPC sensitization. Noted treatment: therapeutic diphenylcyclopropenone sensitization with weekly scalp DPC. Each CDR3 protein is one row after TCRdb ran MiXCR on the RACE reads. Of about 340,000 distinct CDR3 sequences in the sample, 6% to 8.5% were seen once. The starting material was whole blood, obtained in connection with sensitization to the hapten diphenylcyclopropenone (DPC). The source of these receptors is a woman younger than 35 with alopecia areata. Some clones in this sample may be carry-over from other donors' samples.

This clonotype was counted a few times. This chain connects TRBV18 to TRBJ2-7; no clear D. This CDR3 is built from 12 residues. Trimming pared 8 bases from V and 5 bases from J, leaving 13 bases between. In germline, CDR1 is KGHSH, CDR2 LQKENI. The CDR3 DNA reads TGTGCCAGCGCATCGTCCGGTCACGAGCAGTACTTC. It codes for CASASSGHEQYF.

This clonotype has at least ten counts. The rearrangement links TRBV7-8 to TRBJ1-6; a weak D match, TRBD1 (6 bases). With 8 bases removed from V and 5 bases from J, the gap between germline ends came to 13 bases. Germline CDR1 and CDR2: SGHVS and FQNEAQ. CDR3 length: 14 amino acids. Written as DNA, the CDR3 is TGTGCCAGCGGATTCCGGGACAATAATTCACCCCTCCACTTT. Protein: CASGFRDNNSPLHF. The full variable domain, its missing parts supplied by reference TRBV7-8 and TRBJ1-6, is GAGVSQSPRYKVAKRGQDVALRCDPISGHVSLFWYQQALGQGPEFLTYFQNEAQLDKSGLPSDRFFAERPEGSVSTLKIQRTQQEDSAVYLCASGFRDNNSPLHFGNGTRLTVT.

This clonotype has more than one count but fewer than ten. This chain joins TRBV27 and TRBJ2-7, with D maybe TRBD1 (6 bases). The CDR3 sequence is 14 residues long. Trimming took off 2 bases at V and 3 bases at J, with 11 bases between the two ends. Germline V gene sequence: CDR1 MNHEY, CDR2 SMNVEV (reference sequence). As DNA, the CDR3 is TGTGCCAGCAGTTTAGAGGCCAGGGGCTACGAGCAGTACTTC. Encoded protein: CASSLEARGYEQYF.

In its sample, this clonotype was seen many times. This chain uses TRBV4-3 with TRBJ2-7; 8 bases line up with TRBD2. CDR1 is LGHNA, CDR2 YSLEER, per germline. The CDR3 loop spans 15 amino acids. The V segment lost 0 bases and the J segment 1 base; nucleotides outside the gene matches: 2. The CDR3 region has the DNA TGCGCCAGCAGCCAAGAGACTAGCGAGTCCTACGAGCAGTACTTC. Protein product: CASSQETSESYEQYF.

The CDR3 here is CASSPEANTGELFF. For the CDR3, the DNA is TGCGCCAGCAGCCCAGAAGCGAACACCGGGGAGCTGTTTTTT. The chain combines TRBV5-1 with TRBJ2-2; no definite D call. V was cut by 4 bases and J by 0 bases, with 7 bases left in between. Germline assignment: CDR1 SGHRS and CDR2 YFSETQ. The length of the CDR3 is 14 residues.